A selection of T cell receptor beta chains follows, all from one sample in a study of OX40 agonist ivuxolimab in advanced cancers. The table came from immunoSEQ multiplex PCR; TCRdb's copy has only in-frame clones and leaves some out. Among about 73,000 clones listed, more than 85% were seen once. The sample was CD4+ or CD8+ T cells sorted from blood, taken in a trial of the OX40 agonist ivuxolimab. These receptors were taken from an adult with an advanced solid tumor such as melanoma, head and neck, liver or kidney cancer. Both conserved end residues are part of each CDR3. Each record gives: D gene, clone size, V gene, J gene, CDR3 DNA, CDR3 protein. D genes are given only for firm matches. Expanded clones are given a class, and other clones once, few, many or no size at all.

NA,once,TRBV7-8,TRBJ1-4,TGTGCCAGCAGCTTAGAGGACTCGGGTGGGGAAAAACTGTTTTTT,CASSLEDSGGEKLFF
NA,NA,TRBV7-9,TRBJ1-1,TGTGCCAGCAGCTTAGGATTTTTAGTGGGACACTTCTTT,CASSLGFLVGHFF
NA,NA,TRBV4-3,TRBJ2-1,TGCGCCAGCAGCCAAGATTCGGAGGGGGTATACAATGAGCAGTTCTTC,CASSQDSEGVYNEQFF
NA,NA,TRBV27,TRBJ1-2,TGTGCCAGCAGTCCCTCCGGGACACGGTATGGCTACACCTTC,CASSPSGTRYGYTF
NA,NA,TRBV7-6,TRBJ2-7,TGTGCCAGCAGCCGCGAAATTGGGGGATCAACCTACGAGCAGTACTTC,CASSREIGGSTYEQYF
NA,NA,TRBV7-3,TRBJ1-1,TGTGCCAGCAGCTTAGGGTCGCACACTGAAGCTTTCTTT,CASSLGSHTEAFF
NA,NA,TRBV27,TRBJ1-1,TGTGCCAGCACCCCCCGGCAGCTAATGAACACTGAAGCTTTCTTT,CASTPRQLMNTEAFF
NA,NA,TRBV5-7,TRBJ1-5,TGTGCCAGCAGCTCCCCCCGGGGGGGGATGGGAGGTAGCAATCAGCCCCAGCATTTT,CASSSPRGGMGGSNQPQHF
TRBD1,once,TRBV27,TRBJ1-1,TGTGCCAGCAGCCTGACAGGGACGTGGACTGAAGCTTTCTTT,CASSLTGTWTEAFF
NA,NA,TRBV25-1,TRBJ1-6,TGTGCCAGCAGTGATCAGTATAATTCACCCCTCCACTTT,CASSDQYNSPLHF
NA,NA,TRBV25-1,TRBJ2-2,TGTGCCAGCAGTGAAAACACCGGGGAGCTGTTTTTT,CASSENTGELFF
NA,NA,TRBV27,TRBJ2-3,TGTGCCAGCAGTTTAGGCGGGACAGATACGCAGTATTTT,CASSLGGTDTQYF
NA,NA,TRBV27,TRBJ1-5,TGTGCCAGCAGTTTGGGGGGCCATCAGCCCCAGCATTTT,CASSLGGHQPQHF
NA,NA,TRBV10-3,TRBJ1-1,TGTGCCATCACGATCCACGGGAGGGCCACTGAAGCTTTCTTT,CAITIHGRATEAFF
TRBD1,NA,TRBV5-1,TRBJ2-3,TGCGCCAGCAGCAGTCCCCGGGACAGGGGTAGCACAGATACGCAGTATTTT,CASSSPRDRGSTDTQYF
NA,NA,TRBV5-1,TRBJ2-7,TGCGCCAGCAGCTTATCTACAGGATACTACGAGCAGTACTTC,CASSLSTGYYEQYF
NA,NA,TRBV4-3,TRBJ2-5,TGCGCCAGCAGCGAAGTGCGAGGGGGGTACCAAGAGACCCAGTACTTC,CASSEVRGGYQETQYF
NA,NA,TRBV7-8,TRBJ2-1,TGTGCCAGCAGCTTCCGAGTCAATGAGCAGTTCTTC,CASSFRVNEQFF
TRBD1,NA,TRBV6-4,TRBJ1-4,TGTGCCAGCAGTTTAGACAGGGGGGCGCCCAATGAAAAACTGTTTTTT,CASSLDRGAPNEKLFF
NA,NA,TRBV4-3,TRBJ2-7,TGCGCCAGCAGCCAAGTGGCAAGCCCAACCCCCTACGAGCAGTACTTC,CASSQVASPTPYEQYF
TRBD1,NA,TRBV2,TRBJ1-6,TGTGCCAGCAGTAGGGGGCGCGAAAGCCCCTATAATTCACCCCTCCACTTT,CASSRGRESPYNSPLHF
NA,NA,TRBV18,TRBJ1-1,TGTGCCAGCTCACCAGAGGGACGGCTGGGCACTGAAGCTTTCTTT,CASSPEGRLGTEAFF
NA,NA,TRBV7-2,TRBJ2-1,TGTGCCAGCAGCTATGGGGCATACAATGAGCAGTTCTTC,CASSYGAYNEQFF
NA,NA,TRBV7-2,TRBJ2-3,TGTGCCAGCAGCCTATTCGGCGGGACCTCTAGCACAGATACGCAGTATTTT,CASSLFGGTSSTDTQYF
NA,NA,TRBV4-1,TRBJ2-7,TGCGCCAGCAGCCAAGTCGATCGGGCAGAAGGCGAGCAGTACTTC,CASSQVDRAEGEQYF
NA,NA,TRBV27,TRBJ2-1,TGTGCCAGCAGTTTATCCGGGCCGAATGAGCAGTTCTTC,CASSLSGPNEQFF
TRBD1,NA,TRBV2,TRBJ2-7,TGTGCCAGCACCAACCGGGACAGGGGGTCCTACGAGCAGTACTTC,CASTNRDRGSYEQYF
NA,NA,TRBV30,TRBJ1-4,TGTGCCTGGAGTGGGACGGGGCTTGAAAAACTGTTTTTT,CAWSGTGLEKLFF
NA,NA,TRBV7-6,TRBJ2-3,TGTGCCAGCAGCTCAAGTGTCGGGGGCACAGATACGCAGTATTTT,CASSSSVGGTDTQYF
NA,NA,TRBV6-1,TRBJ1-2,TGTGCCAGCAGTGTCGAAGCCGGGACAACGCCCTACTATGGCTACACCTTC,CASSVEAGTTPYYGYTF
TRBD1,NA,TRBV11-2,TRBJ1-1,TGTGCCAGCAGCTACGCAACGACAGGGCGAGGCACTGAAGCTTTCTTT,CASSYATTGRGTEAFF
TRBD1,NA,TRBV29-1,TRBJ2-1,TGCAGCGTTAGACCGACAGGGTGGGCCTACAATGAGCAGTTCTTC,CSVRPTGWAYNEQFF
TRBD2,NA,TRBV6-5,TRBJ2-5,TGTGCCAGCAGGGCGGGGGGACAAGAGACCCAGTACTTC,CASRAGGQETQYF
NA,NA,TRBV6-5,TRBJ2-1,TGTGCCAGCAGCCACGGCGGGGTAGGTGAGCAGTTCTTC,CASSHGGVGEQFF
TRBD1,NA,TRBV7-9,TRBJ1-1,TGTGCCAGCAGCAAAGAGACAGGGGTCATGAACACTGAAGCTTTCTTT,CASSKETGVMNTEAFF
NA,NA,TRBV4-3,TRBJ2-7,TGCGCCAGCAGCCAAGGGGGCCGGGGCTACGAGCAGTACTTC,CASSQGGRGYEQYF
TRBD1,once,TRBV5-4,TRBJ1-2,TGTGCCAGCAGCTTAGGGCCCCAGGGGGTGCCGGACTACACCTTC,CASSLGPQGVPDYTF
TRBD1,NA,TRBV5-6,TRBJ1-2,TGTGCCAGCAGCTTGGTGGGGACAGGGGGCGATGGCTACACCTTC,CASSLVGTGGDGYTF
NA,NA,TRBV4-3,TRBJ1-1,TGCGCCAGCAGCCAAGATTTTCGACGGGCCCCGAACACTGAAGCTTTCTTT,CASSQDFRRAPNTEAFF
TRBD1,NA,TRBV25-1,TRBJ1-1,TGTGCCAGCAGTGAAAACAGGGGATTGAACACTGAAGCTTTCTTT,CASSENRGLNTEAFF
NA,NA,TRBV7-6,TRBJ2-2,TGTGCCAGCAGCTTAGAAACAGAAAACACCGGGGAGCTGTTTTTT,CASSLETENTGELFF
TRBD1,NA,TRBV13,TRBJ2-2,TGTGCCAGCAGCTCACGGGACAGGACGACCGGGGAGCTGTTTTTT,CASSSRDRTTGELFF
NA,NA,TRBV2,TRBJ2-1,TGTGCCACCTTTCGTGATTACGAGCAGTTCTTC,CATFRDYEQFF
NA,few,TRBV7-8,TRBJ1-2,TGTGCCAGCAGCTTAGCCCGGGACATTAATGGCTACACCTTC,CASSLARDINGYTF
TRBD2,NA,TRBV9,TRBJ2-7,TGTGCCAGCAGCGTTAATCGCGGGGGAGAGCAGTACTTC,CASSVNRGGEQYF
NA,NA,TRBV5-4,TRBJ1-4,TGTGCCAGCACCTTCCCCCCCGGGGAAAAACTGTTTTTT,CASTFPPGEKLFF
NA,NA,TRBV19,TRBJ1-6,TGTGCCAGTAGTATCGGCCCAGCGGTTCCCCTCCACTTT,CASSIGPAVPLHF
NA,NA,TRBV2,TRBJ2-1,TGTGCCAGGGAAGGTGGGGTTGGCTACAATGAGCAGTTCTTC,CAREGGVGYNEQFF
TRBD2,NA,TRBV4-1,TRBJ2-7,TGCGCCAGCAGCCAGGGGGAGGGGACGCTCTCCTACGAGCAGTACTTC,CASSQGEGTLSYEQYF
NA,NA,TRBV4-2,TRBJ1-1,TGTGCCAGCAGCCAATCACAGGGCTTGAACACTGAAGCTTTCTTT,CASSQSQGLNTEAFF
NA,NA,TRBV30,TRBJ1-2,TGTGCCTGGGTCTCGGGACCTGGCGACTATGGCTACACCTTC,CAWVSGPGDYGYTF
TRBD1,once,TRBV19,TRBJ1-1,TGTGCCAGTAGTGAATATCCGGGACAGGGGTTGAACACTGAAGCTTTCTTT,CASSEYPGQGLNTEAFF
TRBD1,NA,TRBV19,TRBJ1-5,TGTGCCAGTAGTCAGGGGGGGATCCAGCCCCAGCATTTT,CASSQGGIQPQHF
NA,NA,TRBV9,TRBJ2-1,TGTGCCAGCAGCCCCCGGTTGAATGAGCAGTTCTTC,CASSPRLNEQFF
NA,NA,TRBV2,TRBJ2-1,TGTGCCAGCAGTGTTTTTGGCCACGGGTATGAGCAGTTCTTC,CASSVFGHGYEQFF
NA,NA,TRBV19,TRBJ2-5,TGTGCCAGTAGTCTCAATGGAGGGCAAGAGACCCAGTACTTC,CASSLNGGQETQYF